These T cell receptor beta chains were read from a single sample in a study of blood T cells in healthy people across ages. Each CDR3 protein gets one entry after TCRdb re-called the 5' RACE reads with MiXCR. Of more than 500,000 distinct CDR3 sequences listed, 25% to 30% are singletons. What was sequenced was blood. The receptors here all came from a woman in her 70s in good health. The CDR3 runs from the conserved cysteine through the conserved F or W. A D gene is named only where the DNA matches it firmly. Where a row states a size, it is once, few, many or the class of an expanded clone; other rows omit it.

j_call clone_size v_call d_call cdr3_nt cdr3_aa
TRBJ2-7 many TRBV28 - TGTGCCAGCAGTAGACGCGGCAGGGAAAAATACGAGCAGTACTTC CASSRRGREKYEQYF
TRBJ2-3 few TRBV12-3/TRBV12-4 - TGCGCCAGCAGAAGGACAAGCACAGATACGCAGTATTTT CASRRTSTDTQYF
TRBJ2-6 - TRBV4-2 - TGTGCCAGCAGCCAAGACAGGCTTGGGGCCAACGTCCTGACTTTC CASSQDRLGANVLTF
TRBJ1-1 - TRBV3-1 - TGTGCCAGCAGCCAGGGGCGGGGCGGAGCTTTCTTT CASSQGRGGAFF
TRBJ1-2 few TRBV24-1 TRBD1 TGTGCCACCAGTGACCAAACGACAGGGAGTAGTGGCTACACCTTC CATSDQTTGSSGYTF
TRBJ1-4 few TRBV2 - TGTGCCACCTGCGAGACAGTGAGGGAAAAACTGTTTTTT CATCETVREKLFF
TRBJ1-1 - TRBV6-1 TRBD1 TGTGCCAGCAGTGAAGCCGACAGGGGCACTGAAGCTTTCTTT CASSEADRGTEAFF
TRBJ1-2 - TRBV6-5 TRBD1 TGTGCCAGCACCAGACTACAGGCAGGGGGTGGCTACACCTTC CASTRLQAGGGYTF
TRBJ2-1 few TRBV12-3/TRBV12-4 - TGTGCCAGCAGTTTAGACAGGGCCACCTACAATGAGCAGTTCTTC CASSLDRATYNEQFF
TRBJ2-4 few TRBV4-2 TRBD1 TGTGCCAGCAGCCAAAAGGGGGCCTCAAGCATTCAGTACTTC CASSQKGASSIQYF
TRBJ2-3 few TRBV2 TRBD2 TGTGCCAGCAGTCTACGCGGACTAGCGGGGGGTAACTATACGCAGTATTTT CASSLRGLAGGNYTQYF
TRBJ1-5 - TRBV19 - TGTGCCAGCCTGCCGGGACGCGATAGCAATCAGCCCCAGCATTTT CASLPGRDSNQPQHF
TRBJ2-1 - TRBV7-9 - TGTGCCAGCAGCTTAATGCGGGGCGGCAATGATGAGCAGTTCTTC CASSLMRGGNDEQFF
TRBJ2-1 - TRBV27 - TGTGCCAGCAGTTTATCTACTCGGTCAGGTAGTGAGCAGTTCTTC CASSLSTRSGSEQFF
TRBJ1-2 - TRBV12-3/TRBV12-4 - TGTGCCAGCAGTATTGACTTCTCCAGTAACTATGGCTACACCTTC CASSIDFSSNYGYTF
TRBJ2-7 - TRBV29-1 - TGCAGCGCTGAATCGGACAGCTACGAGCAGTACTTC CSAESDSYEQYF
TRBJ2-3 once TRBV12-3/TRBV12-4 - TGTGCCAGCAGCAGAGTAGGAACAGATGTGCAATATTTT CASSRVGTDVQYF
TRBJ1-2 - TRBV5-1 - TGCGCCAGCAGCTTCGGGCCCGAGTCCTATGGCTACACCTTC CASSFGPESYGYTF
TRBJ1-1 - TRBV11-1 - TGTGCCAGCAGTAAGAATCGGAACACTGAAGCTTTCTTT CASSKNRNTEAFF
TRBJ2-2 - TRBV7-2 TRBD1 TGTGCCAGCAGCTTAGTGTCGTTGGGACAGGGGGCAGTCGGGGAGCTGTTTTTT CASSLVSLGQGAVGELFF
TRBJ2-7 few TRBV5-1 TRBD1 TGCGCCAGCAGCCCAGGGACAGGGAAGGAGCAGTACTTC CASSPGTGKEQYF
TRBJ1-4 - TRBV12-3/TRBV12-4 TRBD1 TGTGCCAGCAGTTTTGGGACAGGGGCCTTTGCAACTAATGAAAAACTGTTTTTT CASSFGTGAFATNEKLFF
TRBJ2-7 many TRBV5-1 - TGCGCCAGCAGCTTGGTAGTCAGTGAGGGCGAGCAGTACTTC CASSLVVSEGEQYF
TRBJ2-6 - TRBV7-2 - TGTGCCAGCAGCTTGTTTTCCTCCCGCGTCCTGACTTTC CASSLFSSRVLTF
TRBJ1-2 few TRBV5-1 - TGCGCCAGCAGCTTGGTAACCACCTATGGCTACACCTTC CASSLVTTYGYTF
TRBJ2-1 - TRBV5-1 TRBD1 TGCGCCAGCAGCTTGGGTGGGACAGGGGTTAACAATGAGCAGTTCTTC CASSLGGTGVNNEQFF
TRBJ1-5 - TRBV2 TRBD1 TGTGCCAGCAGCCGGGACAGGGTCAGCAATCAGCCCCAGCATTTT CASSRDRVSNQPQHF
TRBJ2-1 - TRBV7-2 - TGTGCCAGCAGCTTAGTTCCCGGGGGTTGGAATGAGCAGTTCTTC CASSLVPGGWNEQFF
TRBJ2-7 - TRBV7-2 TRBD1 TGTGCCAGCAGCCCAAGAACAGGGGCTGAGCAGTACTTC CASSPRTGAEQYF
TRBJ2-2 - TRBV5-4 - TGTGCCAGCAGCTTGGACAGAATTCACCTGTTTTTT CASSLDRIHLFF
TRBJ1-5 few TRBV20-1 TRBD1 TGCAGTGCTAGAGCCGGTCCGGGACAGGGTCCCAATCAGCCCCAGCATTTT CSARAGPGQGPNQPQHF
TRBJ2-1 few TRBV11-3 TRBD2 TGTGCCAGCAGCACACTAGCGGGGGGGTTTAATGAACAGTTCTTC CASSTLAGGFNEQFF
TRBJ1-4 many TRBV2 - TGTGCCAGCGGAAACAGGTTTAATGAAAAACTGTTTTTT CASGNRFNEKLFF
TRBJ1-1 - TRBV20-1 - TGCAGTGCTAGAGATGGTAGGAAGGGGGGGAACACTGAAGCTTTCTTT CSARDGRKGGNTEAFF
TRBJ1-1 few TRBV15 - TGTGCCACCAGCAATGACTTTTACACTGAAGCTTTCTTT CATSNDFYTEAFF
TRBJ1-2 - TRBV11-2 TRBD1 TGTGCCAGCAGGCAGGGACAGACATTCTATGGCTACACCTTC CASRQGQTFYGYTF
TRBJ1-2 - TRBV5-1 - TGCGCCAGCAGCTTTCCGGGGTCTGGCTACACCTTC CASSFPGSGYTF
TRBJ1-4 few TRBV20-1 - TGCAGTGCTAGAGTATTAGGCGAAAAACTGTTTTTT CSARVLGEKLFF
TRBJ1-2 few TRBV7-2 - TGTGCCAGCAGCATACATTTCCAGGGTAGCTATGGCTACACCTTC CASSIHFQGSYGYTF
TRBJ1-1 few TRBV6-6 - TGTGCCAGCAGTTACTCAGCAAATGAAGCTTTCTTT CASSYSANEAFF
TRBJ2-7 - TRBV6-2/TRBV6-3 TRBD2 TGTGCCAGCAGTTACTTCAGACCGGGACTACTCTCCTACGAGCAGTACTTC CASSYFRPGLLSYEQYF
TRBJ1-1 - TRBV27 TRBD1 TGTGCCAGCAGTCCACCCGGGACAGCCGGTGGGGCTTTCTTT CASSPPGTAGGAFF
TRBJ2-5 few TRBV6-2/TRBV6-3 TRBD2 TGTGCCAGCAGTTACTCGGGACTAGCGGACTACCGCCAAGAGACCCAGTACTTC CASSYSGLADYRQETQYF
TRBJ1-6 many TRBV11-2 - TGTGCCAGCAGCTTAGTCCTGGACGGTTCACCCCTCCACTTT CASSLVLDGSPLHF
TRBJ2-1 - TRBV2 - TGTGCCAGCAGCAATGACTATGACAATGAGCAGTTCTTC CASSNDYDNEQFF
TRBJ1-2 - TRBV7-3 - TGTGCCAGCAGCTCGTCCGGGGCAGGGGCTAATGGCTACACCTTC CASSSSGAGANGYTF
TRBJ2-6 - TRBV7-9 TRBD1 TGTGCCAGCAGCGACGACAGGGGGTTTTGGTCTGGGGCCAACGTCCTGACTTTC CASSDDRGFWSGANVLTF
TRBJ1-2 - TRBV10-3 - TGTGCCATCAGTGAGTCGTCGGGAGGGTCGTTCGTCTACACCTTC CAISESSGGSFVYTF
TRBJ1-2 few TRBV7-9 - TGTGCCAGCACCGCCAACAGGGATGGCTACACCTTC CASTANRDGYTF
TRBJ2-3 - TRBV7-2 TRBD2 TGTGCCAGCAGCCCCTCTAGCGGAACCACAGATACGCAGTATTTT CASSPSSGTTDTQYF
TRBJ2-5 - TRBV4-1 TRBD2 TGCGCCAGCCGCGCACACTTGGGACTAGCGGGGAACCAAGAGACCCAGTACTTC CASRAHLGLAGNQETQYF
TRBJ2-2 - TRBV7-2 - TGTGCCAGCAGCTTAGGGAGGGCCGGGGAGCTGTTTTTT CASSLGRAGELFF
TRBJ2-5 few TRBV7-2 TRBD2 TGTGCCAGCAGCTTAACGTCCCGGACTAGCGGTCGGGGCCAGTACTTC CASSLTSRTSGRGQYF